Following are 32 T cell receptor beta chains from one sample sequenced in a study of cytomegalovirus exposure and HLA in healthy donors. The study ran its PCR with 60 Vbeta and 13 Jbeta primers. Assay used: immunoSEQ multiplex PCR; TCRdb lists only in-frame clones, some missing. Among tens of thousands of clones listed, 87% were seen once. Sequencing was done on a sample of PBMCs. These receptors were taken from a boy between 10 and 17 years old in good health and CMV-seronegative.

CDR3: CASSVSGGPNTGELFF. In nucleotides, the CDR3 is TGTGCCAGCAGCGTTAGCGGGGGGCCGAACACCGGGGAGCTGTTTTTT. This sequence joins TRBV11-3 and TRBJ2-2; 10 nucleotides line up with TRBD2. CDR3 length: 16 amino acids. The germline V gene encodes CDR1 SGHNT and CDR2 YENEEA. With V trimmed by 5 bases and J by 0 bases, 3 bases remained unmatched. The variable domain in full, with the rest retrieved from reference TRBV11-3 and TRBJ2-2, is EAGVVQSPRYKIIEKKQPVAFWCNPISGHNTLYWYLQNLGQGPELLIRYENEEAVDDSQLPKDRFSAERLKGVDSTLKIQPAELGDSAVYLCASSVSGGPNTGELFFGEGSRLTVL.

V usage is TRBV4-1 and J usage is TRBJ2-2; tentatively, D is TRBD2 (5 bases). The CDR3 is 13 residues long. Germline CDR1 reads MGHRA; CDR2 reads YSYEKL. V was cut by 1 base and J by 7 bases, with 7 bases left in between. The CDR3 protein is CASSQGGHGELFF. The CDR3, as DNA: TGCGCCAGCAGCCAAGGAGGGCACGGGGAGCTGTTTTTT.

The J gene is TRBJ1-2, the V gene TRBV5-1; D perhaps matches TRBD1 (6 bases). Trimming removed 5 bases from V and 6 bases from J, with 20 bases in between. The CDR3 extends over 15 amino acids. CDR1 is SGHRS and CDR2 is YFSETQ in the germline V gene. This CDR3 reads CASRPRAGVSNGYTF. The CDR3 region has the DNA TGCGCCAGCAGGCCCAGGGCAGGGGTATCAAATGGCTACACCTTC.

This chain links TRBV6-1 with TRBJ1-2, with D tentatively TRBD1 (6 bases). Per the germline V gene, CDR1 is MNHNS and CDR2 is SASEGT. V lost 10 bases and J lost 4, with 19 bases in between. CDR3 size: 14 residues. The CDR3 loop is CATRKIGQIYGYTF. DNA of the CDR3: TGTGCCACCAGAAAAATAGGACAGATCTATGGCTACACCTTC.

This chain connects TRBV18 to TRBJ1-5; D ambiguous. The germline V gene has CDR1 KGHSH and CDR2 LQKENI. The CDR3 runs to 15 residues. V dropped 2 bases and J dropped 0 bases, with 8 bases sitting between them. The CDR3 DNA sequence: TGTGCCAGCTCACCAGAAACTAATAGCAATCAGCCCCAGCATTTT. It translates to CASSPETNSNQPQHF.

The chain employs TRBV9 and TRBJ2-5; a possible D gene is TRBD1 (6 bases). V was pared by 2 bases and J by 2 bases, with 7 bases between. The CDR3 has 13 amino acids. CDR1 is SGDLS and CDR2 is YYNGEE in the germline V gene. Here the CDR3 reads CASSVDSQETQYF. The CDR3 nucleotides are TGTGCCAGCAGCGTGGACAGTCAAGAGACCCAGTACTTC.

The chain recombines TRBV19 with TRBJ1-2; 9 nucleotides agree with TRBD1. Per the germline V gene, CDR1 is LNHDA and CDR2 is SQIVND (reference sequence). The CDR3 has 18 residues. V dropped 0 bases and J dropped 3; count of bases not matched to a gene: 11. For the CDR3, the DNA is TGTGCCAGTAGTATAGAGCCGGGACAGGGCTACTCCGACTATGGCTACACCTTC. Translating it yields CASSIEPGQGYSDYGYTF.

V gene TRBV19 combines with J gene TRBJ2-5; 8 bases match TRBD2. The V gene end was trimmed by 3 bases and the J gene end by 2 bases; junction bases not matched to a gene: 5. The V gene's germline CDR1 is LNHDA and CDR2 SQIVND (reference sequence). The CDR3 is 15 amino acids. CDR3 sequence reads: CASSIGGGLQETQYF. The CDR3 region has the DNA TGTGCCAGTAGTATCGGGGGGGGCCTTCAAGAGACCCAGTACTTC.

The chain has TRBV2 and TRBJ1-5, with D possibly being TRBD1 (6 bases). Germline CDR1 reads SNHLY; CDR2 reads FYNNEI. V was clipped by 5 bases and J by 5 bases, with 16 bases between them. This CDR3 spans 15 amino acids. DNA of the CDR3: TGTGCCAGCAGTCTAATTACAGGGTCCTATCAGCCCCAGCATTTT. Its translation: CASSLITGSYQPQHF.

This clone was counted once. The DNA for the CDR3 is TGTGCCAGCAGTGAACAGGATAAGTACGAGCAGTACTTC. Encoded protein: CASSEQDKYEQYF. The chain couples TRBV25-1 to TRBJ2-7; D unresolved. The germline gives CDR1 MGHDK, CDR2 SYGVNS. The V and J ends lost 2 bases and 4 bases respectively, with 9 bases between them. CDR3 length: 13 residues.

The rearrangement joins TRBV6-1 to TRBJ2-1; 9 bases match TRBD2. This CDR3 contains 14 residues. Germline assignment: CDR1 MNHNS and CDR2 SASEGT. Trimming took 6 bases from V and 8 from J; bases not matched to a gene: 8. The CDR3 is CASRRAGGFDEQFF. In DNA form, the CDR3 reads TGTGCCAGCAGGCGGGCGGGGGGGTTCGATGAGCAGTTCTTC.

The chain uses TRBV5-6 and TRBJ2-7; 8 bases are a match to TRBD2. CDR1 SGHDT and CDR2 YYEEEE come from the germline V gene. This CDR3 spans 15 amino acids. V trimming: 3 bases; J trimming: 3 bases; junction bases outside the gene matches: 8. DNA for the CDR3: TGTGCCAGCAGCTCCCTCCGGGGGGGCCACTACGAGCAGTACTTC. It is translated as CASSSLRGGHYEQYF.

The chain couples TRBV29-1 to TRBJ2-5, with D possibly being TRBD1 (6 bases). Trimming took off 6 bases at V and 5 bases at J, with 13 bases between the two ends. Germline V gene data show CDR1 as SQVTM and CDR2 as ANQGSEA. The CDR3 has 12 amino acids. The CDR3: CSVLHRVETQYF. The CDR3 DNA reads TGCAGCGTCCTCCACAGGGTGGAGACCCAGTACTTC.

The V call is TRBV11-1, the J call TRBJ2-3; 12 bases line up with TRBD2. Germline assignment: CDR1 SGHAT and CDR2 FQDESV (reference sequence). Losses at the gene ends were 5 bases for V and 5 bases for J; bases not matched to a gene: 8. There are 16 residues in the CDR3. The CDR3 spells CASSLTSGGRVDTQYF. The CDR3 DNA is TGTGCCAGCAGCCTAACTAGCGGGGGGAGGGTAGATACGCAGTATTTT.

This sequence joins TRBV6-1 and TRBJ1-2; 9 nucleotides match TRBD1. The ends lost 8 bases at V and 7 bases at J; junction bases unmatched: 11. Germline lookup yields CDR1 MNHNS and CDR2 SASEGT. The CDR3 length is 14 residues. The CDR3: CASSRDREWSGYTF. CDR3 DNA sequence: TGTGCCAGCTCCCGGGACAGGGAGTGGAGTGGCTACACCTTC.

The J gene is TRBJ1-3, the V gene TRBV6-1; 7 bases align to TRBD1. This CDR3 region has 15 residues. V lost 2 bases to trimming and J lost 4 bases; unmatched junction nucleotides: 5. CDR1 and CDR2 (germline): MNHNS, SASEGT. The CDR3, as DNA: TGTGCCAGCAGTGAACGGATACAGGGGGGAAACACCATATATTTT. Translated, it gives CASSERIQGGNTIYF.

The chain couples TRBV29-1 to TRBJ2-1, with TRBD1 identical over 9 bases. Germline V CDR1 and CDR2: SQVTM, ANQGSEA. The trim removed 4 bases at V and 4 bases at J, leaving 5 bases unmatched. CDR3 size: 14 residues. Here the CDR3 DNA reads TGCAGCGTTGCAGACAGGGGGGCTTACAATGAGCAGTTCTTC. It encodes CSVADRGAYNEQFF.

This clone has just one count. The genes are TRBV6-5 and TRBJ1-2, with D hard to call. The CDR3 length is 16 residues. CDR1 is MNHEY, CDR2 SVGAGI, per germline. V dropped 0 bases and J dropped 8 bases, with 19 bases sitting between them. The CDR3 region is CASSYSIGAYPGGYTF. The CDR3 DNA reads as TGTGCCAGCAGTTACTCGATTGGTGCATACCCCGGGGGCTACACCTTC.

In this sample, this clone turned up once. V gene TRBV29-1 combines with J gene TRBJ1-2, with D tentatively TRBD1 (6 bases). CDR1 is SQVTM, CDR2 ANQGSEA, per germline. V was clipped by 4 bases and J by 7 bases, with 13 bases between them. CDR3 size: 12 residues. CDR3 DNA: TGCAGCGTTGGAGAACAGGGTTCTGGCTACACCTTC. Translating gives CSVGEQGSGYTF. Supplemented by reference TRBV29-1 and TRBJ1-2, the full variable domain reads SAVISQKPSRDICQRGTSLTIQCQVDSQVTMMFWYRQQPGQSLTLIATANQGSEATYESGFVIDKFPISRPNLTFSTLTVSNMSPEDSSIYLCSVGEQGSGYTFGSGTRLTVV.

The CDR3 region is CASSPSQGAINEQYF. CDR3 bases: TGTGCCAGCTCACCGTCACAGGGGGCAATCAACGAGCAGTACTTC. The chain is built from TRBV18 and TRBJ2-7, with 9 nucleotides matching TRBD1. In germline, CDR1 is KGHSH, CDR2 LQKENI. This CDR3 is built from 15 residues. With V trimmed by 3 bases and J by 5 bases, 8 bases remained unmatched.

The J gene is TRBJ1-5, the V gene TRBV28; no firm D call. V lost 4 bases and J lost 5, with 9 bases in between. This CDR3 contains 13 residues. Germline CDR1 reads MDHEN; CDR2 reads SYDVKM. The CDR3 here is CASSYSIDQPQHF. DNA of the CDR3: TGTGCCAGCAGTTACAGTATAGATCAGCCCCAGCATTTT.

This clone has more than one count but fewer than ten. V gene TRBV6-4 combines with J gene TRBJ1-5; 10 bases are a match to TRBD1. Losses at the gene ends were 6 bases for V and 4 bases for J; bases not matched to a gene: 6. Germline CDR1 reads MRHNA; CDR2 reads SNTAGT. There are 15 residues in the CDR3. In DNA, the CDR3 is TGTGCCAGCAGCCAGACAGGGGGCGAGAATCAGCCCCAGCATTTT. Its translation is CASSQTGGENQPQHF.

This sequence joins TRBV28 and TRBJ1-2; no reliable D call. The CDR3 covers 14 residues. Deletions cut 6 bases from V and 0 bases from J, with 11 bases between. CDR1 MDHEN and CDR2 SYDVKM come from the germline V gene. The CDR3 DNA reads as TGTGCCAGCAGCGCAGAATCACCTAACTATGGCTACACCTTC. Translation: CASSAESPNYGYTF.

The sample holds one count of this clone. V and J are TRBV15 and TRBJ1-2; D may be TRBD1 (6 bases). Germline values: CDR1 LNHNV, CDR2 YYDKDF (reference sequence). V was shortened by 3 bases and J by 3 bases, with 11 bases between the two germline ends. CDR3 size: 14 residues. CDR3 nucleotides: TGTGCCACCAGCAGGGGGGGGGCCTACTATGGCTACACCTTC. Encoded protein: CATSRGGAYYGYTF.

The chain links TRBV19 to TRBJ1-4, with TRBD1 identical over 7 bases. The junction had 7 bases not matched to a gene; V was cut back by 7 bases and J by 5 bases. The length of the CDR3 is 14 residues. Germline values: CDR1 LNHDA, CDR2 SQIVND (reference sequence). The CDR3 DNA reads TGTGCCAGTAAAACCGGGACAGCCAATGAAAAACTGTTTTTT. Amino acids: CASKTGTANEKLFF. Full variable domain (remainder filled in from reference TRBV19 and TRBJ1-4): DGGITQSPKYLFRKEGQNVTLSCEQNLNHDAMYWYRQDPGQGLRLIYYSQIVNDFQKGDIAEGYSVSREKKESFPLTVTSAQKNPTAFYLCASKTGTANEKLFFGSGTQLSVL.

The chain links TRBV6-5 to TRBJ1-2, with 8 bases lining up with TRBD1. From germline, CDR1 is MNHEY and CDR2 SVGAGI. J gave up 13 bases and V 5 bases, and 12 bases lay outside the gene matches. The CDR3 is 13 amino acids. The CDR3 sequence is CASSQGAQARSTF. DNA of the CDR3: TGTGCCAGCAGTCAGGGGGCACAGGCGAGAAGCACCTTC.

The genes are TRBV7-2 and TRBJ1-1; unclear D gene. Trimming removed 1 base from V and 0 bases from J, with 9 bases in between. The CDR3 has 15 residues. Germline-derived CDR1 and CDR2 are SGHTA and FQGNSA. The CDR3 DNA sequence: TGTGCCAGCAGCTTAGGAGCAGGTCTGAACACTGAAGCTTTCTTT. Translating gives CASSLGAGLNTEAFF.

J is TRBJ2-2 and V is TRBV11-3, with D possibly being TRBD2 (6 bases). Germline-derived CDR1 and CDR2 are SGHNT and YENEEA. V lost 2 bases and J 0 bases, leaving 10 bases between the germline ends. This CDR3 is built from 16 residues. The CDR3 is CASSLQGGANTGELFF. The CDR3, as DNA: TGTGCCAGCAGCTTACAGGGAGGAGCGAACACCGGGGAGCTGTTTTTT.

J is TRBJ2-7 and V is TRBV14; no clear D. Deletions cut 1 base from V and 3 bases from J, with 13 bases between. The length of the CDR3 is 15 residues. CDR1 and CDR2 (germline): SGHDN, FVKESK. The CDR3 region has the DNA TGTGCCAGCAGCCAAGGTTCAGCGAGCGTCTACGAGCAGTACTTC. It encodes CASSQGSASVYEQYF.

This chain uses TRBV18 with TRBJ1-5; no firm D call. Trimming removed 1 base at V and 2 bases at J, with 15 bases between. Germline V gene lookup returns CDR1 KGHSH and CDR2 LQKENI. The length of the CDR3 is 17 residues. CDR3 sequence (DNA): TGTGCCAGCTCACCACTCCCAGGTCTTAGTGGCAATCAGCCCCAGCATTTT. Translation gives CASSPLPGLSGNQPQHF.

V is TRBV5-8 and J is TRBJ2-3; 8 bases fit TRBD2. V lost 5 bases to trimming and J lost 0 bases; unmatched junction nucleotides: 20. This CDR3 has 20 amino acids. Germline V CDR1 and CDR2: SGHTS, YDEGEE. The chain's CDR3 is CASRGRGGHGKRPSTDTQYF. Written as DNA, the CDR3 is TGTGCCAGCAGAGGCCGGGGGGGCCACGGGAAGCGGCCTAGCACAGATACGCAGTATTTT.

The V gene is TRBV5-6, the J gene TRBJ1-4; D uncertain. CDR3 length: 18 amino acids. Trimming left V 1 base short and J 5 bases short, with 21 bases between. Germline lookup yields CDR1 SGHDT and CDR2 YYEEEE. The CDR3 loop is CASSLQVRVSPSNEKLFF. DNA for the CDR3: TGTGCCAGCAGCTTGCAGGTGAGGGTATCGCCTTCCAATGAAAAACTGTTTTTT.